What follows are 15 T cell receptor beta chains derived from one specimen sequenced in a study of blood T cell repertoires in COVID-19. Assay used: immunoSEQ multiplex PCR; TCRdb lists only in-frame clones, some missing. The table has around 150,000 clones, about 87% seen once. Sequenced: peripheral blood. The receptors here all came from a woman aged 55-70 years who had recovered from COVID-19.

CDR3 DNA: TGTGCCAGCAGTTTGAGAGTCTCTGGGGCCAACGTCCTGACTTTC. It is translated as CASSLRVSGANVLTF. The V call is TRBV27, the J call TRBJ2-6; no clear D gene. The CDR3 spans 15 residues. The germline gives CDR1 MNHEY, CDR2 SMNVEV (reference sequence). V shed 3 bases and J shed 0 bases, with 6 bases lying between them.

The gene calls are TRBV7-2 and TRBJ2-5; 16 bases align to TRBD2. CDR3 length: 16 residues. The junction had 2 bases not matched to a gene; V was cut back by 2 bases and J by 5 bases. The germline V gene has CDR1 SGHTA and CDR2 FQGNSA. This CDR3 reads CASSLQGLAGGETQYF. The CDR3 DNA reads TGTGCCAGCAGCTTACAGGGACTAGCGGGGGGGGAGACCCAGTACTTC.

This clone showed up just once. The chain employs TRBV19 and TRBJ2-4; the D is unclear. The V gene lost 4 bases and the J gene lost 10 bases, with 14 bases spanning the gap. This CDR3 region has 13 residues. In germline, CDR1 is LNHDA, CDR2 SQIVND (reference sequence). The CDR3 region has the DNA TGTGCCAGTAGTAGGTCCGAGGCTGAGATTCAGTACTTC. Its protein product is CASSRSEAEIQYF.

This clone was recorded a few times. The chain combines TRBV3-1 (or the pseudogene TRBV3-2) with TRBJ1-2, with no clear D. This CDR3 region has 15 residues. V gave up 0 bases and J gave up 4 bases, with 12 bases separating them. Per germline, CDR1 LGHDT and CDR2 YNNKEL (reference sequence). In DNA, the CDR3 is TGTGCCAGCAGCCAAGATCCAGTATCGGGCTATGGCTACACCTTC. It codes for CASSQDPVSGYGYTF.

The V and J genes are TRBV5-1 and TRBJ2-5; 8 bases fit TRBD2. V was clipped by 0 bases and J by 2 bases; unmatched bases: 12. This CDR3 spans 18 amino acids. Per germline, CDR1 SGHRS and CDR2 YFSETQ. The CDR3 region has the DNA TGCGCCAGCAGCTTGGCTATCGGGGGGGTTTCCCCACAAGAGACCCAGTACTTC. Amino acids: CASSLAIGGVSPQETQYF.

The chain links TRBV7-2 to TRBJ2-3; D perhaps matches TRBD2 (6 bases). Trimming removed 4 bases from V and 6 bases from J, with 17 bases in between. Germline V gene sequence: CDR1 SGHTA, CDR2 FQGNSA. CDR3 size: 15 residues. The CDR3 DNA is TGTGCCAGCAGCTCACCGGGACTTCCTAGGGATACGCAGTATTTT. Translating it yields CASSSPGLPRDTQYF.

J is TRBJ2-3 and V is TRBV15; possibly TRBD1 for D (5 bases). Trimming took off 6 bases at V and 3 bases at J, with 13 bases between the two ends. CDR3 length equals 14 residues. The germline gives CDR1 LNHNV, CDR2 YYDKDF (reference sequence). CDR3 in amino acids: CATRWQGMTDTQYF. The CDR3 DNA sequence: TGTGCCACCAGATGGCAGGGTATGACAGATACGCAGTATTTT.

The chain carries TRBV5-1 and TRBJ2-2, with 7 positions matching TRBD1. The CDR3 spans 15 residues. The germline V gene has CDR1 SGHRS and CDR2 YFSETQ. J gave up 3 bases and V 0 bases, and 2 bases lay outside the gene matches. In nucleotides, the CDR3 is TGCGCCAGCAGCTTGGTAGGGGGCGACACCGGGGAGCTGTTTTTT. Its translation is CASSLVGGDTGELFF.

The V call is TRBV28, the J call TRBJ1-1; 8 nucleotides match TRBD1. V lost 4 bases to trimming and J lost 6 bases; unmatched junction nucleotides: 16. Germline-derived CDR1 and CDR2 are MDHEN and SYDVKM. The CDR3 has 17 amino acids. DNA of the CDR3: TGTGCCAGCAGTTCGATAAAGTACAGGGGGGCTAGACCTGAAGCTTTCTTT. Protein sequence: CASSSIKYRGARPEAFF.

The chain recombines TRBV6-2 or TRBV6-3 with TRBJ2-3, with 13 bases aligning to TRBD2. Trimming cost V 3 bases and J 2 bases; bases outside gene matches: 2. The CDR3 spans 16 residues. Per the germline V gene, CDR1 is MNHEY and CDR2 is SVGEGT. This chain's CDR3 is CASSYGLAGDTDTQYF. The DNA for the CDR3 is TGTGCCAGCAGTTATGGACTAGCGGGGGACACAGATACGCAGTATTTT.

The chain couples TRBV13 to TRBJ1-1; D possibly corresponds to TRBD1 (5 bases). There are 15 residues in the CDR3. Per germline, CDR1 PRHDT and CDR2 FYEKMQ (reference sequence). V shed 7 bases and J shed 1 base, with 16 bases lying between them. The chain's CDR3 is CASKLWTRKNTEAFF. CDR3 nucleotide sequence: TGTGCCAGCAAACTATGGACACGGAAGAACACTGAAGCTTTCTTT.

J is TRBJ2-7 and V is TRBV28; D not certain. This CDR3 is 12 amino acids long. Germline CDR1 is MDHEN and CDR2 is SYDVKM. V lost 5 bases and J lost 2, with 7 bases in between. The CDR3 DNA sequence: TGTGCCAGCAGTCCGGGTCCCTACGAGCAGTACTTC. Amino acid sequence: CASSPGPYEQYF.

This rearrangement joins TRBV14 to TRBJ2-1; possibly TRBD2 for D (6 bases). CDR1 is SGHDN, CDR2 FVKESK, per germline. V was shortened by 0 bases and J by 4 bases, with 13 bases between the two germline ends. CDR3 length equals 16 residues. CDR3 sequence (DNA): TGTGCCAGCAGCCAAGACCCCGGGACTCTGTACAATGAGCAGTTCTTC. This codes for CASSQDPGTLYNEQFF.

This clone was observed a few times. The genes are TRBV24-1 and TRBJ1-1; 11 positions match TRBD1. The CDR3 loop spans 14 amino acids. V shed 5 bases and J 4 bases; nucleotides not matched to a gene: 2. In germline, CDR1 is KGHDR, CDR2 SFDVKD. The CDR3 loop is CATSGTGGVTEAFF. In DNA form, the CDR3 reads TGTGCCACCAGTGGGACAGGGGGCGTCACTGAAGCTTTCTTT.

As DNA, the CDR3 is TGTGCCAGCAGCTCAAACGCGGGCGAGCAGTACTTC. Its translation: CASSSNAGEQYF. The chain uses TRBV5-4 and TRBJ2-7; D is perhaps TRBD2 (5 bases). Trimming pared 3 bases from V and 6 bases from J, leaving 10 bases between. Germline CDR1 reads SGHNT; CDR2 reads YYREEE (reference sequence). The CDR3 is 12 amino acids.